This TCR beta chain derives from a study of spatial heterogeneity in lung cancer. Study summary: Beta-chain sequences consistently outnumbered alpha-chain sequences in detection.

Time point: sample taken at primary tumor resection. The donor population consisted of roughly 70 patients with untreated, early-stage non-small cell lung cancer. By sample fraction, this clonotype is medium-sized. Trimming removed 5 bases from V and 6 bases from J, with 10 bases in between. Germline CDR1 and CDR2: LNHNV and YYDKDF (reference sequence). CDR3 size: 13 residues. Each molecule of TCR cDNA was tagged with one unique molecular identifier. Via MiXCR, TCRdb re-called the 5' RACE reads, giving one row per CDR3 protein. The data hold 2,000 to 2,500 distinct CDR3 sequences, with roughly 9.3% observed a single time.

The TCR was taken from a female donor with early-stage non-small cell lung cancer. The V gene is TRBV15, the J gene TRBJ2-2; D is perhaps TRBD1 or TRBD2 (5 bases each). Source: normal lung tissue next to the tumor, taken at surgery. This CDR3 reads CATSGDGAGELFF. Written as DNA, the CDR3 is TGTGCCACCAGCGGGGACGGCGCCGGGGAGCTGTTTTTT.